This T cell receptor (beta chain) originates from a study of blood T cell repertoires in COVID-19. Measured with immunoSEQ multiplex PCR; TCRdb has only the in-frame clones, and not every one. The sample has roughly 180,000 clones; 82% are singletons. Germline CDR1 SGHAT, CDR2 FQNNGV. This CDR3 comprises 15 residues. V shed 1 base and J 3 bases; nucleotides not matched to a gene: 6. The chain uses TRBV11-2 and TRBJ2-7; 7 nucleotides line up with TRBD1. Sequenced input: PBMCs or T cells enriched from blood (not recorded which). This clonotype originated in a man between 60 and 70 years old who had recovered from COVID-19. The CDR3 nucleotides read TGTGCCAGCAGCTTAGGGGACAGTTTCTACTACGAGCAGTACTTC. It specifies CASSLGDSFYYEQYF.